The clone carrying this T cell receptor beta chain was counted ten times or more. The antigen is not known. The sample is drawn from a study of regulatory T cells in long-lasting Graves disease. Study at large: Less than 3 months of antithyroid drugs had been taken by newly diagnosed Graves' patients. General observations from the study: For persistent Graves' patients, TCR diversity was lower than for newly diagnosed ones.

iRepertoire HTBI primers and Arm-PCR of CDR3 regions built TCR beta libraries. Each CDR3 protein is one row after TCRdb ran MiXCR on the multiplex PCR reads. The repertoire consists of roughly 360,000 distinct CDR3 sequences, with over 9.5% occurring once and the leading ten covering 18%. Time point specified: newly diagnosed GD, antithyroid drugs for less than 3 months. The TCR library was made from RNA that had been extracted from PBMCs in TRIzol. The same sample was also used in a study of T cells in Graves' hyperthyroidism and ophthalmopathy. That source notes: Each diagnosis drew on symptoms, thyroxine, TRAb, thyroid ultrasound and orbital computed tomography findings. In blood, most of the thyroid clonotypes expanded above 0.001 were also present.

The source material was peripheral blood mononuclear cells (PBMCs), sampled at new diagnosis, from a patient treated with antithyroid drugs. This receptor was identified in a woman aged 18-29 years with Graves disease.

CDR3 sequence: CASSPHRNTIYF. The DNA of the CDR3 is TGTGCCAGCAGTCCCCACAGAAACACCATATATTTT. The chain carries TRBV6-1 and TRBJ1-3; D remains unclear. V was cut by 5 bases and J by 5 bases, with 7 bases left in between. CDR1 MNHNS and CDR2 SASEGT come from the germline V gene. CDR3 length: 12 residues.